This T cell receptor (beta chain) was captured in a study of neurological immune-mediated disorders. The making of cDNA relied on 5'RACE with 10-nucleotide random UMIs. TCRdb reanalysed the 5' RACE reads using MiXCR and keeps one entry per CDR3 protein. The table lists 65,000 to 75,000 distinct CDR3 sequences, about 5.1% of them singletons. The starting material, 2 million PBMCs stored at -80 C, gave rise to the unsorted libraries. The CDR3 consists of 16 residues. The germline gives CDR1 LGHDT, CDR2 YNNKEL (reference sequence). V was pared by 6 bases and J by 5 bases, with 12 bases of the junction left unmatched. This clonotype was picked up many times.

The sequence came from a woman between 70 and 85 years old with multiple sclerosis. The source material was PBMCs. V usage is TRBV3-1 and J usage is TRBJ2-1; 8 nucleotides line up with TRBD2. The CDR3 region is CASRYTTSGNHNEQFF. CDR3 in DNA: TGTGCCAGCAGGTATACTACTAGCGGCAACCACAATGAGCAGTTCTTC.